These 12 T cell receptor beta chains share one sample of origin, sequenced in a study of technical replicates of blood from a handful of donors. The data were produced by immunoSEQ multiplex PCR, yet TCRdb's version contains in-frame clones alone and is incomplete. This sample has more than 70,000 clones, with about 96% found just once. Specimen: T cells isolated from PBMCs. Every receptor here comes from a human donor in good health.

This sequence joins TRBV5-1 and TRBJ2-2; a possible D gene is TRBD1 (7 bases). Trimming stripped 2 bases from V and 4 bases from J, with 12 bases between. There are 15 residues in the CDR3. Germline lookup yields CDR1 SGHRS and CDR2 YFSETQ. The CDR3 coding sequence is TGCGCCAGCAGCTTCGGGCAGGGGGGCACCGGGGAGCTGTTTTTT. It specifies CASSFGQGGTGELFF.

This rearrangement joins TRBV5-1 to TRBJ1-4, with 7 bases aligning to TRBD1. V lost 3 bases to trimming and J lost 6 bases; unmatched junction nucleotides: 2. CDR3 length equals 13 residues. The V gene's germline CDR1 is SGHRS and CDR2 YFSETQ. The CDR3 nucleotides are TGCGCCAGCAGCTCTCAGGGGGATGAAAAACTGTTTTTT. It yields the protein CASSSQGDEKLFF.

The V and J genes are TRBV5-1 and TRBJ2-7, with D perhaps TRBD1 (6 bases). V was clipped by 4 bases and J by 0 bases, with 32 bases between them. Germline lookup yields CDR1 SGHRS and CDR2 YFSETQ. The CDR3 extends over 21 amino acids. This CDR3 is CASSIRPISGEGLFSSYEQYF. The CDR3 nucleotides read TGCGCCAGCAGCATCCGTCCTATTTCAGGGGAAGGGCTGTTTAGCTCCTACGAGCAGTACTTC.

This chain links TRBV5-1 with TRBJ1-2; no clear D gene. V gave up 0 bases and J gave up 8 bases, with 8 bases separating them. The CDR3 extends over 12 amino acids. Per the germline V gene, CDR1 is SGHRS and CDR2 is YFSETQ. The CDR3: CASSLGLRGYTF. The CDR3 DNA reads TGCGCCAGCAGCTTGGGTCTACGAGGCTACACCTTC.

The chain combines TRBV19 with TRBJ2-1; D is uncertain. V dropped 8 bases and J dropped 8 bases, with 22 bases sitting between them. This CDR3 region has 15 residues. Germline CDR1 LNHDA, CDR2 SQIVND (reference sequence). The CDR3 reads CASDPPLVSGDEQFF. DNA of the CDR3: TGTGCCAGTGACCCCCCGCTAGTCTCCGGCGATGAGCAGTTCTTC.

This clone came up once. The J gene is TRBJ2-1, the V gene TRBV5-1; 10 bases are a match to TRBD2. CDR3 length equals 15 residues. Germline CDR1 SGHRS, CDR2 YFSETQ. With 2 bases clipped from V and 7 bases from J, the junction kept 6 bases outside the gene matches. CDR3 coding DNA: TGCGCCAGCAGCTTTTTGGGACTAGCGTCTAATGAGCAGTTCTTC. It is translated as CASSFLGLASNEQFF.

The rearrangement links TRBV6-4 to TRBJ2-2; 7 bases agree with TRBD2. Trimming cost V 5 bases and J 6 bases; bases outside gene matches: 15. Germline CDR1 MRHNA, CDR2 SNTAGT. CDR3 length: 17 amino acids. The CDR3 region is CASSPTPGGRSPGELFF. The CDR3 nucleotides are TGTGCCAGCAGTCCTACGCCGGGCGGGAGATCTCCCGGGGAGCTGTTTTTT.

The rearrangement uses TRBV7-9 and TRBJ1-2, with D maybe TRBD1 (5 bases). The CDR3 consists of 13 residues. With 6 bases removed from V and 4 bases from J, the gap between germline ends came to 12 bases. Germline-derived CDR1 and CDR2 are SEHNR and FQNEAQ (reference sequence). CDR3 residues: CASSPTETYGYTF. CDR3 nucleotides: TGTGCCAGCAGTCCGACAGAGACCTATGGCTACACCTTC.

V and J are TRBV4-1 and TRBJ2-7; D is possibly TRBD2 (5 bases). The V end was cut by 1 base, the J end by 0 bases, with 10 bases between. Looked up from germline, CDR1 is MGHRA and CDR2 is YSYEKL. The CDR3 sequence is 15 residues long. The CDR3 loop is CASSQGGVSSYEQYF. As DNA, the CDR3 is TGCGCCAGCAGCCAAGGGGGAGTGAGCTCCTACGAGCAGTACTTC.

The chain joins TRBV6-1 to TRBJ2-1; D is unresolved. There are 11 residues in the CDR3. Germline values: CDR1 MNHNS, CDR2 SASEGT. Trimming took off 8 bases at V and 9 bases at J, with 11 bases between the two ends. In DNA, the CDR3 is TGTGCCAGCTACTCGTCAAGTGAGCAGTTCTTC. This codes for CASYSSSEQFF.

The rearrangement uses TRBV4-2 and TRBJ1-2; 12 nucleotides align to TRBD1. V trimming: 0 bases; J trimming: 7 bases; junction bases outside the gene matches: 6. CDR1 is LGHNA, CDR2 YNFKEQ, per germline. The length of the CDR3 is 16 residues. In DNA form, the CDR3 reads TGTGCCAGCAGCCAAGAGGGGACAGGGGGCGGACGTGGCTACACCTTC. It is translated as CASSQEGTGGGRGYTF.

The V gene is TRBV4-1, the J gene TRBJ1-1; tentatively, D is TRBD1 (5 bases). CDR3 size: 13 residues. The V and J ends lost 3 bases and 1 base respectively, with 6 bases between them. The germline V gene has CDR1 MGHRA and CDR2 YSYEKL. CDR3 region: CASSQGGNTEAFF. In DNA form, the CDR3 reads TGCGCCAGCAGCCAGGGGGGGAACACTGAAGCTTTCTTT.